What follows describes a single TCR beta chain. These data belong to a study of cytomegalovirus exposure and HLA in healthy donors. Primers for the PCR totalled 60 Vbeta and 13 Jbeta. Sequenced by immunoSEQ multiplex PCR; TCRdb stores in-frame clones only, minus some. This sample carries fewer than 85,000 clones, 70% to 85% of them seen once, and the ten largest clones take approximately 19%. The sequencing sample was made of PBMCs. This receptor was obtained from a man between 65 and 85 years old in good health and CMV-seropositive.

CDR3 protein: CASSVEGTTNQPQHF. The CDR3 DNA follows: TGTGCCAGCAGCGTAGAGGGGACAACAAATCAGCCCCAGCATTTT. The V and J genes are TRBV9 and TRBJ1-5; D is possibly TRBD1 (6 bases). V gave up 0 bases and J gave up 4 bases, with 11 bases separating them. This CDR3 spans 15 amino acids. Germline V gives CDR1 SGDLS, CDR2 YYNGEE.